The 5 T cell receptor beta chains reported below all come from one sample, sequenced in a study of T cell repertoires and HLA-DP antigens. The protocol was immunoSEQ multiplex PCR, while the TCRdb copy is restricted to in-frame clones and leaves out a portion. The sample consists of around 100,000 clones, 85% to 95% of them appearing once. Their antigens remain unidentified. Sequencing input: CD4+ T cells from PBMCs. The receptors shown here come from a woman under 30 in good health and CMV-seronegative.

The CDR3: CAISESRSPVGTF. The CDR3, as DNA: TGTGCCATCAGTGAGTCCCGATCCCCAGTTGGCACCTTC. J is TRBJ1-2 and V is TRBV10-3; unclear D gene. The CDR3 covers 13 residues. Trimming took off 0 bases at V and 13 bases at J, with 15 bases between the two ends. CDR1 and CDR2 (germline): ENHRY, SYGVKD.

The chain uses TRBV11-2 and TRBJ2-5; D unclear. The CDR3 spans 16 residues. Germline V gene sequence: CDR1 SGHAT, CDR2 FQNNGV. Trimming stripped 4 bases from V and 5 bases from J, with 20 bases between. In nucleotides, the CDR3 is TGTGCCAGCAGCTCCCAGGTACTCCCGAGCTGGGAGACCCAGTACTTC. Encoded protein: CASSSQVLPSWETQYF. The whole variable domain, remainder taken from reference TRBV11-2 and TRBJ2-5, is EAGVAQSPRYKIIEKRQSVAFWCNPISGHATLYWYQQILGQGPKLLIQFQNNGVVDDSQLPKDRFSAERLKGVDSTLKIQPAKLEDSAVYLCASSSQVLPSWETQYFGPGTRLLVL.

V is TRBV6-1 and J is TRBJ2-7; the match to TRBD1 covers 11 bases. In germline, CDR1 is MNHNS, CDR2 SASEGT. The CDR3 length is 14 residues. V dropped 4 bases and J dropped 3; count of bases not matched to a gene: 2. DNA of the CDR3: TGTGCCAGCAGTGGGGGGACAGGGGGCTACGAGCAGTACTTC. This gives the protein CASSGGTGGYEQYF.

V and J are TRBV7-3 and TRBJ2-2; 10 nucleotides match TRBD1. The V gene end was trimmed by 5 bases and the J gene end by 7 bases; junction bases not matched to a gene: 4. Per the germline V gene, CDR1 is SGHTA and CDR2 is FQGTGA. The CDR3 runs 14 residues. The CDR3 DNA sequence: TGTGCCAGCAGCCCGGGACAGGGGCACGGGGAGCTGTTTTTT. It encodes CASSPGQGHGELFF. Drawing the rest from reference TRBV7-3 and TRBJ2-2, the complete variable domain is GAGVSQTPSNKVTEKGKYVELRCDPISGHTALYWYRQSLGQGPEFLIYFQGTGAADDSGLPNDRFFAVRPEGSVSTLKIQRTERGDSAVYLCASSPGQGHGELFFGEGSRLTVL.

V is TRBV5-1 and J is TRBJ2-7; 9 bases agree with TRBD1. J gave up 6 bases and V 5 bases, and 3 bases lay outside the gene matches. CDR1 is SGHRS, CDR2 YFSETQ, per germline. CDR3 length: 12 residues. CDR3 amino acids: CASSSGQGEQYV. Here the CDR3 DNA reads TGCGCCAGCAGTTCGGGACAGGGCGAGCAGTACGTC.